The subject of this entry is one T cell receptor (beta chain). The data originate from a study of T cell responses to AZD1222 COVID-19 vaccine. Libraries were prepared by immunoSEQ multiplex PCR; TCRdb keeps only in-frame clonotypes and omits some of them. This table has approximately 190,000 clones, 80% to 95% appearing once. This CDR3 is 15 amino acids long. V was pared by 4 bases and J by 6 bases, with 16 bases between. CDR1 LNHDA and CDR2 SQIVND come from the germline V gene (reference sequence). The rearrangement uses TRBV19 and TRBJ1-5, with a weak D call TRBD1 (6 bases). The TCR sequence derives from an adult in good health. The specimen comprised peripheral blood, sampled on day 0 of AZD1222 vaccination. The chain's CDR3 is CASSTQRDIGQPQHF. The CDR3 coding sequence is TGTGCCAGTAGTACCCAGCGGGACATCGGTCAGCCCCAGCATTTT.